Listed below are T cell receptor beta chains from one sample, sequenced in a study of blood T cell repertoires in COVID-19. Some clones are missing from TCRdb's copy, which holds only in-frame ones; the method was immunoSEQ multiplex PCR. The sample carries under 450,000 clones, roughly four fifths recorded once. The sequenced sample consisted of peripheral blood. These receptors were collected from a human donor with acute or convalescent COVID-19. The donor label of this sample is uncertain. Both conserved end residues are trimmed from each CDR3. Fields, in order: V gene, J gene, CDR3 protein.

v_call: TRBV6-2/TRBV6-3
j_call: TRBJ2-1
cdr3_aa: ASSYRGLAVNEQF

v_call: TRBV20-1
j_call: TRBJ1-4
cdr3_aa: SASSRRGAATNEKLF

v_call: TRBV30
j_call: TRBJ1-2
cdr3_aa: AWSVGGGAYHGYT

v_call: TRBV18
j_call: TRBJ1-3
cdr3_aa: ASSPDRAGNTIY

v_call: TRBV5-1
j_call: TRBJ2-2
cdr3_aa: ASSYKGQGNTGELF

v_call: TRBV6-5
j_call: TRBJ1-5
cdr3_aa: ASSHTGGRQPQH

v_call: TRBV2
j_call: TRBJ2-7
cdr3_aa: ASSGGGSYEQY

v_call: TRBV30
j_call: TRBJ1-6
cdr3_aa: ALDRVRNSPLH

v_call: TRBV30
j_call: TRBJ1-1
cdr3_aa: ACSVGTGNTEAF

v_call: TRBV5-1
j_call: TRBJ2-7
cdr3_aa: ASSPAWSEQY

v_call: TRBV6-7
j_call: TRBJ1-3
cdr3_aa: ASSAATGSGNTIY

v_call: TRBV5-1
j_call: TRBJ1-2
cdr3_aa: ASSLARSYGYT

v_call: TRBV7-9
j_call: TRBJ2-7
cdr3_aa: ASSQTATYEQY

v_call: TRBV2
j_call: TRBJ1-3
cdr3_aa: ASRGQGNTIY

v_call: TRBV30
j_call: TRBJ2-7
cdr3_aa: AWSEMGMTYEQY

v_call: TRBV6-5
j_call: TRBJ2-7
cdr3_aa: ASSTGQDLYEQY

v_call: TRBV5-1
j_call: TRBJ1-3
cdr3_aa: ASSPLRTGGGNTIY

v_call: TRBV7-8
j_call: TRBJ1-1
cdr3_aa: ASSRAGTEGTEAF

v_call: TRBV5-5
j_call: TRBJ1-5
cdr3_aa: ASSPSPDRGLGQPQH

v_call: TRBV2
j_call: TRBJ1-5
cdr3_aa: ASSTPEGAGNQPQH

v_call: TRBV6-5
j_call: TRBJ1-1
cdr3_aa: ASSTEEVNTEAF

v_call: TRBV27
j_call: TRBJ2-1
cdr3_aa: ASSSGTSGTYNEQF

v_call: TRBV7-8
j_call: TRBJ2-1
cdr3_aa: ASSLAGPGAGGRNEQF

v_call: TRBV11-3
j_call: TRBJ1-1
cdr3_aa: ASSPGGFGTEAF

v_call: TRBV6-1
j_call: TRBJ1-3
cdr3_aa: ASSEWIGGRSRNTIY